Listed below are T cell receptor beta chains from one sample, sequenced in a study of blood T cell repertoires in COVID-19. TCRdb's copy holds only in-frame clones and misses some; the assay was immunoSEQ multiplex PCR. The table records some 120,000 clones, about 89% of them present only once. The sample was peripheral blood. The receptors derive from a human donor with acute or convalescent COVID-19. The donor label of this sample is uncertain. Both conserved end residues are part of each CDR3. Each record gives: CDR3 DNA, CDR3 protein, J gene, clone size, V gene, D gene. A D gene is named only where the DNA matches it firmly. Clone size, where shown, is once, few, many, or a class for clones that have expanded.

TGTGCCACGGCCTCCCCGATCGACGCGGGGGGCGATAGCTCCTACAATGAGCAGTTCTTC	CATASPIDAGGDSSYNEQFF	TRBJ2-1	once	TRBV15	TRBD2
TGTGCCAGAAGCAAGAAAGTGGCAGATTACGATACGCAGTATTTT	CARSKKVADYDTQYF	TRBJ2-3	NA	TRBV5-3	NA
TGTGCCAGCAGTCCCCTGAGCGGGGCGGGCACAGATACGCAGTATTTT	CASSPLSGAGTDTQYF	TRBJ2-3	NA	TRBV28	TRBD2
TGTGCCAGCAGCTTAGCCCACAGGAACACTGAAGCTTTCTTT	CASSLAHRNTEAFF	TRBJ1-1	NA	TRBV13	NA
TGTGCCAGTAGTCCGGGACAGCAAAATGAAGCTTTCTTT	CASSPGQQNEAFF	TRBJ1-1	NA	TRBV19	TRBD1
TGTGCCAGCAGCTTTGGACTAGCGGGAGATTCAGATACGCAGTATTTT	CASSFGLAGDSDTQYF	TRBJ2-3	NA	TRBV5-6	TRBD2
TGTGCCAGCAGTAGCCAGACAGGGGTGACGGCGCAGTATTTT	CASSSQTGVTAQYF	TRBJ2-3	NA	TRBV28	TRBD1
TGTGCCAGCAGGGAGACTAGTTATTTCACCGGGGAGCTGTTTTTT	CASRETSYFTGELFF	TRBJ2-2	NA	TRBV6-5	NA
TGTGCCAGCAGCCAGCGCGGGGGAAGCCAAGAGACCCAGTACTTC	CASSQRGGSQETQYF	TRBJ2-5	NA	TRBV11-2	TRBD2
TGTGCCAGCAGTTACTCGGGTAGCGGGGGCACAGATACGCAGTATTTT	CASSYSGSGGTDTQYF	TRBJ2-3	few	TRBV6-6	TRBD2